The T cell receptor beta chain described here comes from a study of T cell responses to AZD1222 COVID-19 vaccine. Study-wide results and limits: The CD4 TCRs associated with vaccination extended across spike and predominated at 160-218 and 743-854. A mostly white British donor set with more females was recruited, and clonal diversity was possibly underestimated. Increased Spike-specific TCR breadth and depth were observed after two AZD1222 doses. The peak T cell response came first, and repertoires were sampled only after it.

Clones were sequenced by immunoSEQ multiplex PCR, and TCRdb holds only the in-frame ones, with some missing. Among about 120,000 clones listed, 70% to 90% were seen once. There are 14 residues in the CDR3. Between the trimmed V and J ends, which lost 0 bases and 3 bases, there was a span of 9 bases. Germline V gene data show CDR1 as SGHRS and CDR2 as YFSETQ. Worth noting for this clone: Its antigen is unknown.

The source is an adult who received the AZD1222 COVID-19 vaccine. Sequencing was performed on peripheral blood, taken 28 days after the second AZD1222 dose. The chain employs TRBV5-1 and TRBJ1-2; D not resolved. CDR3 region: CASSLDPGYYGYTF. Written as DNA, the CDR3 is TGCGCCAGCAGCTTGGATCCGGGATACTATGGCTACACCTTC.